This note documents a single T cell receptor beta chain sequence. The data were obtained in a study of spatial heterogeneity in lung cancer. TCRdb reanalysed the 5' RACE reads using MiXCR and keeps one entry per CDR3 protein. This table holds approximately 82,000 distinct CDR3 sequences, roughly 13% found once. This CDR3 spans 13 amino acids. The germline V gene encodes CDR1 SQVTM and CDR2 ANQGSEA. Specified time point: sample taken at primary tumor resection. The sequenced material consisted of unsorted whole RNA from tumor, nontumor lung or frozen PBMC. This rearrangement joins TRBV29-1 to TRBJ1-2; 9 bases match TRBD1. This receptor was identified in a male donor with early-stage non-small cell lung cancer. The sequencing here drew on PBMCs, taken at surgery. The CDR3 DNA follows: TGCATCTCTTCCGAGACAGGGGGCTATGGCTACACCTTC. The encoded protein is CISSETGGYGYTF.